These T cell receptor beta chains were read from a single sample in a study of human T cells and chemical hapten exposure. TCRdb re-called the RACE reads with MiXCR, one entry per CDR3 protein. Among tens of thousands of distinct CDR3 sequences listed, 10% were seen once. The sample here was whole blood, taken in connection with sensitization to the hapten diphenylcyclopropenone (DPC). The receptors stem from a woman aged 45-65 years with alopecia areata. Some clones in this sample may be carry-over from other donors' samples. CDR3s include the opening cysteine and the closing phenylalanine or tryptophan. D genes are given only for firm matches. Only part of the rows carry a size: once, few, many, or a class if the clone is expanded.

d_gene | j_gene | len | abundance | v_gene | CDR3aa | CDR3nt
- | TRBJ2-1 | 13 | - | TRBV24-1 | CATSEPATNEQFF | TGTGCCACCAGTGAGCCTGCAACAAATGAGCAGTTCTTC
TRBD1 | TRBJ2-5 | 14 | many | TRBV7-2 | CASSWTGFQETQYF | TGTGCCAGCAGCTGGACAGGTTTCCAAGAGACCCAGTACTTC
- | TRBJ2-7 | 13 | few | TRBV5-1 | CASSLLQRYEQYF | TGCGCCAGCAGCTTGTTGCAGCGGTACGAGCAGTACTTC
- | TRBJ2-7 | 13 | few | TRBV30 | CAWANDGSYEQYF | TGTGCCTGGGCAAATGACGGCTCCTACGAGCAGTACTTC
- | TRBJ1-1 | 13 | few | TRBV18 | CASSAKDNTEAFF | TGTGCCAGCTCCGCCAAAGATAACACTGAAGCTTTCTTT
- | TRBJ2-1 | 16 | few | TRBV18 | CASSPNSGEAYNEQFF | TGTGCCAGCTCACCTAATAGCGGAGAGGCCTACAATGAGCAGTTCTTC
- | TRBJ2-1 | 16 | many | TRBV7-9 | CASSFGGRPIGNEQFF | TGTGCCAGCAGCTTTGGTGGGAGGCCTATAGGGAATGAGCAGTTCTTC
- | TRBJ1-5 | 10 | - | TRBV21-1 | CASIPLAQHF | TGTGCCAGCATACCCCTTGCCCAGCATTTT
- | TRBJ2-3 | 15 | many | TRBV7-2 | CASSLNPLGTDTQYF | TGTGCCAGCAGCCTCAATCCCCTCGGCACAGATACGCAGTATTTT
- | TRBJ2-3 | 16 | few | TRBV7-9 | CASSLGPLGSTDTQYF | TGTGCCAGCAGCTTAGGTCCCCTCGGTAGCACAGATACGCAGTATTTT
- | TRBJ1-5 | 15 | few | TRBV2 | CASSEEVTGTQPQHF | TGTGCCAGCAGTGAAGAAGTAACGGGGACTCAGCCCCAGCATTTT
- | TRBJ2-7 | 14 | many | TRBV29-1 | CSVGYGGGSYEQYF | TGCAGCGTTGGCTATGGGGGAGGCTCCTACGAGCAGTACTTC
- | TRBJ2-1 | 13 | many | TRBV6-2/TRBV6-3 | CASRGREDNEQFF | TGTGCCAGCAGAGGGCGGGAAGACAATGAGCAGTTCTTC
TRBD1 | TRBJ2-7 | 13 | - | TRBV2 | CASSEDRGYEQYF | TGTGCCAGCAGTGAGGACAGGGGGTACGAGCAGTACTTC
- | TRBJ1-2 | 13 | - | TRBV5-1 | CASSLTTDYGYTF | TGCGCCAGCAGCTTAACGACAGACTATGGCTACACCTTC
TRBD1 | TRBJ1-2 | 15 | many | TRBV3-1 | CASSQGDSRYYGYTF | TGTGCCAGCAGCCAAGGGGACAGCCGATACTATGGCTACACCTTC
- | TRBJ2-1 | 14 | few | TRBV7-6 | CASIPLGDYNEQFF | TGTGCCAGCATCCCCCTAGGAGACTACAATGAGCAGTTCTTC
- | TRBJ2-6 | 17 | many | TRBV7-9 | CASSPPYRDSGANVLTF | TGTGCCAGCAGCCCCCCTTACAGGGACTCTGGGGCCAACGTCCTGACTTTC
- | TRBJ2-1 | 13 | few | TRBV29-1 | CSVGAGSYNEQFF | TGCAGCGTTGGCGCGGGATCCTACAATGAGCAGTTCTTC
- | TRBJ2-3 | 14 | many | TRBV20-1 | CSVAGGAGKDTQYF | TGCAGCGTCGCGGGTGGTGCCGGTAAAGATACGCAGTATTTT
- | TRBJ2-1 | 13 | many | TRBV5-6 | CASSRTEFNEQFF | TGTGCCAGCAGCCGCACTGAGTTTAATGAGCAGTTCTTC
- | TRBJ2-3 | 16 | many | TRBV11-2 | CASSRSVGGGADTQYF | TGTGCCAGCAGCCGGTCGGTGGGAGGGGGGGCAGATACGCAGTATTTT
TRBD1 | TRBJ1-1 | 14 | - | TRBV20-1 | CSARNHRGLNEAFF | TGCAGTGCTAGAAATCACAGGGGGCTCAATGAAGCTTTCTTT
TRBD2 | TRBJ2-1 | 14 | - | TRBV3-1 | CASSPTSGSSQQFF | TGTGCCAGCAGCCCTACTAGCGGGAGTAGTCAGCAGTTCTTC
- | TRBJ2-6 | 14 | many | TRBV11-2 | CASSRNSGANVLTF | TGTGCCAGCAGCCGGAACTCTGGGGCCAACGTCCTGACTTTC
- | TRBJ2-7 | 13 | many | TRBV12-3/TRBV12-4 | CASSLGQGGTWSF | TGTGCCAGCAGTTTGGGGCAGGGTGGGACGTGGTCCTTC
TRBD2 | TRBJ2-5 | 13 | many | TRBV7-9 | CASSPGGGETQYF | TGTGCCAGCAGCCCTGGCGGGGGGGAGACCCAGTACTTC
- | TRBJ2-2 | 17 | many | TRBV29-1 | CSVAGPRGWANTGELFF | TGCAGCGTTGCGGGACCCAGGGGATGGGCGAACACCGGGGAGCTGTTTTTT
- | TRBJ1-3 | 12 | many | TRBV5-1 | CASSLEGTRVYF | TGCGCCAGCAGCTTGGAAGGCACTAGGGTATATTTT
TRBD2 | TRBJ2-3 | 16 | - | TRBV5-1 | CASSLVLAGGADTQYF | TGCGCCAGCAGCTTAGTACTAGCGGGAGGAGCAGATACGCAGTATTTT
- | TRBJ1-5 | 16 | many | TRBV7-2 | CASSLASTYLNQPQHF | TGTGCCAGCAGCTTAGCGTCAACATACCTCAATCAGCCCCAGCATTTT
- | TRBJ2-3 | 14 | medium-sized | TRBV9 | CASSVYPGTDTQYF | TGTGCCAGCAGCGTCTATCCGGGGACAGATACGCAGTATTTT
TRBD1 | TRBJ1-5 | 15 | - | TRBV5-5 | CASSRTGGEGQPQHF | TGTGCCAGCAGCCGGACAGGGGGCGAGGGTCAGCCCCAGCATTTT
- | TRBJ2-3 | 13 | many | TRBV7-6 | CASSRTITDTQYF | TGTGCCAGCAGCCGCACCATCACAGATACGCAGTATTTT
- | TRBJ2-1 | 10 | - | TRBV29-1 | CSVANNEQFF | TGCAGCGTCGCTAACAATGAGCAGTTCTTC
TRBD2 | TRBJ2-7 | 15 | many | TRBV11-2 | CASSLIGGSSYEQYF | TGTGCCAGCAGCTTGATTGGCGGGAGCTCCTACGAGCAGTACTTC
TRBD2 | TRBJ2-7 | 14 | many | TRBV3-1 | CASSTGGGSYEQYF | TGTGCCAGCTCGACTGGGGGGGGCTCCTACGAGCAGTACTTC
- | TRBJ1-5 | 15 | - | TRBV20-1 | CSAYSPRDTNQPQHF | TGCAGTGCGTATTCCCCCCGGGATACGAATCAGCCCCAGCATTTT
- | TRBJ2-7 | 13 | many | TRBV4-2 | CASSAPGSYEQYF | TGTGCCAGCAGCGCTCCCGGGTCCTACGAGCAGTACTTC
- | TRBJ1-1 | 13 | many | TRBV7-3 | CASSADMNTEAFF | TGTGCCAGCAGTGCCGACATGAACACTGAAGCTTTCTTT
TRBD2 | TRBJ2-3 | 16 | many | TRBV7-2 | CASSFERLASADTQYF | TGTGCCAGCAGCTTCGAGAGACTAGCGTCGGCGGATACGCAGTATTTT
TRBD1 | TRBJ1-6 | 17 | - | TRBV7-9 | CASSSQDREGIYSPLHF | TGTGCCAGCAGCTCCCAGGACAGGGAGGGGATTTACTCACCCCTCCACTTT
- | TRBJ2-2 | 15 | few | TRBV5-4 | CASSLTGRNTGELFF | TGTGCCAGCAGCTTAACAGGGCGGAACACCGGGGAGCTGTTTTTT
- | TRBJ2-1 | 11 | few | TRBV7-9 | CASSLGGSRVF | TGTGCCAGCAGTTTAGGAGGGAGTCGGGTCTTC
- | TRBJ2-5 | 12 | many | TRBV3-1 | CASTRIGETQYF | TGTGCCAGCACCCGGATAGGGGAGACCCAGTACTTC
TRBD1 | TRBJ1-2 | 13 | - | TRBV28 | CASRMTGNYGYTF | TGTGCCAGCAGGATGACAGGGAACTATGGCTACACCTTC
TRBD1 | TRBJ1-6 | 15 | - | TRBV20-1 | CSARRTGVYNSPLHF | TGCAGTGCTCGACGAACAGGGGTCTATAATTCACCCCTCCACTTT
- | TRBJ2-2 | 17 | - | TRBV11-2 | CASSLVQLAERAGELFF | TGTGCCAGCAGCTTAGTTCAACTAGCCGAACGAGCCGGGGAGCTGTTTTTT
- | TRBJ1-4 | 12 | - | TRBV4-2 | CASSQEEGRLFF | TGTGCCAGCAGCCAAGAGGAGGGCCGACTGTTTTTT